Detailed here is one T cell receptor beta chain. Antigen specificity is unknown. This entry comes from a study of T cell responses to AZD1222 COVID-19 vaccine. Both about-4-week and about-12-week second-dose recipients were combined. Germline-derived CDR1 and CDR2 are SGHAT and FQNNGV. CDR3 length equals 18 residues. Trimming removed 2 bases from V and 3 bases from J, with 19 bases in between. Some clones are missing from TCRdb's copy, which holds only in-frame ones; the method was immunoSEQ multiplex PCR. The sample includes fewer than 200,000 clones, 70% to 90% of them seen just once. Study observations and caveats: Repertoires were obtained solely post-peak T cell response.

This TCR was recovered from an adult who received the AZD1222 COVID-19 vaccine. The rearrangement links TRBV11-2 to TRBJ2-2; D may be TRBD2 (7 bases). Sequences were derived from peripheral blood, sampled 28 days after the second AZD1222 dose. CDR3 residues: CASSLRGGFGDHTGELFF. The CDR3 region has the DNA TGTGCCAGCAGCTTAAGGGGGGGTTTCGGGGACCACACCGGGGAGCTGTTTTTT.